This T cell receptor beta chain was recovered during a study of T-cell reconstitution after alpha-beta-depleted transplantation in children. General study findings and limits: Some patients' high day-60 TCRbeta diversity was attributed to recipient cells surviving conditioning. There were reportedly several hundred expanded graft clones from which alpha-beta T cells came about two months after transplant. Among T cells one year after transplant, newly produced cells accounted for most counts and diversity.

To note about this clonotype: Its cognate antigen is unknown.

Unique molecular identifiers were used in preparing the TCRbeta library. In TCRdb, the PCR reads were re-called with MiXCR into one record per CDR3 protein. This repertoire shows some 600,000 distinct CDR3 sequences, roughly 13% found once; its top ten account for over 2%. Germline lookup yields CDR1 SGHAT and CDR2 FQNNGV. Between the trimmed V and J ends, which lost 5 bases and 7 bases, there was a span of 21 bases. The CDR3 loop spans 16 amino acids. The sequencing used PBMCs, mostly from graft donor cells, collected 360 days after TCRalphabeta/CD19-depleted stem cell transplant. This clonotype was obtained from a male patient aged 5 to 17 who had a stem cell transplant for acute myeloid leukemia, so the T cells may come from the graft donor. This rearrangement joins TRBV11-2 to TRBJ2-1, with D perhaps assigned TRBD1 or TRBD2 (6 bases each). CDR3 DNA sequence: TGTGCCAGCAGCCCTCCGAAGGGGGGACCCCCTAATGAGCAGTTCTTC. Residues: CASSPPKGGPPNEQFF.